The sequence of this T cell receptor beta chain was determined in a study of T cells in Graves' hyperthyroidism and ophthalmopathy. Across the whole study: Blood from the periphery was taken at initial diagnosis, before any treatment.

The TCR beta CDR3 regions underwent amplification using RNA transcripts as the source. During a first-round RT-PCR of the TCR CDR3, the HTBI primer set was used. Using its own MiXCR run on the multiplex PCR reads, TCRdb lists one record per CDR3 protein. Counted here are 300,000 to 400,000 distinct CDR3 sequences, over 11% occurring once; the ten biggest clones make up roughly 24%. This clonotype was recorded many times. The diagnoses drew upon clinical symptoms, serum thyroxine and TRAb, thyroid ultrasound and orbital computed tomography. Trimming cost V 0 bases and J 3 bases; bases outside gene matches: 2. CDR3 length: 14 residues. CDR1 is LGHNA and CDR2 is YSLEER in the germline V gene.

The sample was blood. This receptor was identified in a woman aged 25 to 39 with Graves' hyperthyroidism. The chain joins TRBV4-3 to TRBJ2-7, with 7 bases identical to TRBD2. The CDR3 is CASSQELANYEQYF. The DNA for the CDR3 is TGCGCCAGCAGCCAAGAACTAGCGAACTACGAGCAGTACTTC.